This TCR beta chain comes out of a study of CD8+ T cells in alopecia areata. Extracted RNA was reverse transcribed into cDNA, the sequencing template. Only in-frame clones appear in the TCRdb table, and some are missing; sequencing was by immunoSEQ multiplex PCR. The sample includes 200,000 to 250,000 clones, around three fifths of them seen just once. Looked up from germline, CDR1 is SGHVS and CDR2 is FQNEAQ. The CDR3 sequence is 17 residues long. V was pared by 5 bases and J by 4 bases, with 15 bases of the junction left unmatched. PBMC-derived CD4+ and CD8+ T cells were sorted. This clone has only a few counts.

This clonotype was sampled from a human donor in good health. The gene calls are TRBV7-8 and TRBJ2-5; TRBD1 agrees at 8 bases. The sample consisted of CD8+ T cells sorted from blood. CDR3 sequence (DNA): TGTGCCAGCAGCCTCATGCCAGGGGGCAGGATGGGAGAGACCCAGTACTTC. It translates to CASSLMPGGRMGETQYF.